The rows below give T cell receptor beta chains drawn from one sample of a study of liver allograft versus peripheral blood T cells. TCRdb re-called the reads through MiXCR, storing one row per CDR3 protein. The table lists approximately 15,000 distinct CDR3 sequences, 20% to 25% of them singletons, with over 9.5% in the top ten. These receptors originate from a human patient who had a liver transplant. Some T cells may have originated in the graft donor. CDR3s include the opening cysteine and the closing phenylalanine or tryptophan. D genes are given only for firm matches. Some rows mark clone size as missing; the rest say once, few, many or name a class of expanded clone.

j_call	d_call	clone_size	v_call	cdr3_aa	cdr3_nt
TRBJ2-4	.	many	TRBV27	CASSLSQGAGGRAKNIQYF	TGTGCCAGCAGTTTGTCGCAGGGGGCCGGGGGGAGAGCCAAAAACATTCAGTACTTC
TRBJ2-3	.	few	TRBV28	CASRLGGLGDTQYF	TGTGCCAGCAGGTTGGGGGGCCTTGGAGATACGCAGTATTTT
TRBJ2-5	.	many	TRBV27	CASSSHRVETQYF	TGTGCCAGCAGTTCCCATAGGGTAGAGACCCAGTACTTC
TRBJ2-3	.	once	TRBV20-1	CSATLQTTDTQYF	TGCAGTGCTACACTGCAAACCACAGATACGCAGTATTTT
TRBJ1-5	.	.	TRBV16	CASSSHGGSGNQPQHF	TGTGCCAGCAGCTCCCATGGGGGGTCGGGCAATCAGCCCCAGCATTTT
TRBJ1-2	.	few	TRBV12-3/TRBV12-4	CASSFLRGMEGYTF	TGTGCCAGCAGTTTCCTCAGGGGAATGGAAGGCTACACCTTC
TRBJ1-5	.	many	TRBV19	CASSITRGDQPQHF	TGTGCCAGTAGTATAACGAGGGGTGACCAGCCCCAGCATTTT
TRBJ1-5	.	few	TRBV5-6	CASSLRRTNQPQHF	TGTGCCAGCAGCTTGAGACGGACCAATCAGCCCCAGCATTTT
TRBJ2-1	TRBD2	few	TRBV5-4	CASSLGLAGGQGEQFF	TGTGCCAGCAGCTTGGGACTAGCGGGGGGCCAGGGTGAGCAGTTCTTC
TRBJ1-5	.	.	TRBV6-6	CASSLDPGNQLQHF	TGTGCCAGCAGCTTAGATCCTGGCAATCAGCTCCAGCATTTT
TRBJ1-1	.	.	TRBV12-3/TRBV12-4	CASSSDTQIEAFF	TGTGCCAGCAGTTCCGACACCCAAATTGAAGCTTTCTTT
TRBJ2-3	TRBD2	.	TRBV19	CASGGGLAGSTDTQYF	TGTGCCAGTGGGGGGGGGCTAGCGGGGAGCACAGATACGCAGTATTTT
TRBJ1-1	.	.	TRBV28	CASSFRRNTEAFF	TGTGCCAGCAGTTTTCGGAGGAACACTGAAGCTTTCTTT
TRBJ2-7	.	many	TRBV19	CASSGGRYYEQYF	TGTGCCAGTAGTGGGGGACGGTACTACGAGCAGTACTTC
TRBJ1-3	.	few	TRBV19	CASTPGGRSGNTIYF	TGTGCCAGTACCCCGGGAGGCCGCTCTGGAAACACCATATATTTT
TRBJ2-4	.	few	TRBV20-1	CSARDPWQENIQYF	TGCAGTGCTAGAGATCCCTGGCAGGAAAACATTCAGTACTTC
TRBJ1-2	TRBD1	.	TRBV5-6	CASSLTGGAIWDGYTF	TGTGCCAGCAGCTTAACAGGGGGGGCTATATGGGATGGCTACACCTTC